This passage covers 32 T cell receptor beta chains from one sample sequenced in a study of shared clonotypes between healthy human individuals (dated by TCRdb to the early 2020s). The library was generated by the immunoSEQ multiplex PCR assay. TCRdb stores this immuneACCESS table with in-frame sequences only. Part of the clones is absent; in the studies checked, under half of the shortfall reflects unresolved V genes, and no reason is known for the rest. The sample includes over a million clones, with roughly 74% observed a single time. Roughly 0.62% of the sample lies in the top ten. Sequencing input: memory CD4+ T cells from PBMCs. This sample's cell subset or site label indicates: CD45RA-negative fraction. These receptors were taken from a man aged 18 to 29 in good health. Some clones in this sample may be carry-over from other donors' samples.

The V gene is TRBV28, the J gene TRBJ1-2; D is perhaps TRBD1 (5 bases). The V and J ends lost 2 bases and 3 bases respectively, with 13 bases between them. Germline lookup yields CDR1 MDHEN and CDR2 SYDVKM. The CDR3 runs to 15 residues. CDR3 region: CASSLIGRVDYGYTF. CDR3 coding DNA: TGTGCCAGCAGTTTAATTGGCAGGGTAGACTATGGCTACACCTTC.

The V and J genes are TRBV30 and TRBJ2-7; a weak D match, TRBD1 (5 bases). This CDR3 spans 15 amino acids. With 4 bases removed from V and 2 bases from J, the gap between germline ends came to 18 bases. Germline V gene lookup returns CDR1 GTSNPN and CDR2 SVGIG (reference sequence). This chain's CDR3 is CAWTRNRSFPYEQYF. As DNA, the CDR3 is TGTGCCTGGACGAGGAACAGGAGTTTCCCCTACGAGCAGTACTTC.

CDR3 in amino acids: CASSWTPGQTDTQYF. CDR3 nucleotides: TGCGCCAGCAGCTGGACCCCGGGACAAACAGATACGCAGTATTTT. V and J are TRBV5-1 and TRBJ2-3; maybe TRBD1 (6 bases). The CDR3 sequence is 15 residues long. CDR1 is SGHRS, CDR2 YFSETQ, per germline. V was pared by 3 bases and J by 3 bases, with 14 bases between.

This chain connects TRBV25-1 to TRBJ1-4, with D perhaps matching TRBD1 (5 bases). This CDR3 has 16 amino acids. Per the germline V gene, CDR1 is MGHDK and CDR2 is SYGVNS. V shed 2 bases and J shed 3 bases, with 13 bases lying between them. The CDR3 protein is CASSEHRGTANEKLFF. The CDR3 DNA follows: TGTGCCAGCAGTGAACATAGGGGTACCGCTAATGAAAAACTGTTTTTT.

The rearrangement joins TRBV7-9 to TRBJ1-2, with a possible D match to TRBD1 (5 bases). The germline V gene has CDR1 SEHNR and CDR2 FQNEAQ (reference sequence). This CDR3 has 18 amino acids. Trimming pared 4 bases from V and 5 bases from J, leaving 26 bases between. In DNA form, the CDR3 reads TGTGCCAGCAGCTCCTTAAGGGACGCAACTTCCCCGGTTTATGGCTACACCTTC. Translated: CASSSLRDATSPVYGYTF.

This clone was observed a few times. This chain connects TRBV28 to TRBJ1-2; D gene unclear. V lost 6 bases and J 8 bases, leaving 22 bases between the germline ends. The CDR3 spans 15 residues. Germline V gives CDR1 MDHEN, CDR2 SYDVKM. The CDR3 DNA follows: TGTGCCAGCAGCTCATCAGGCTCCCGGGTAGGGGGCTACACCTTC. It encodes CASSSSGSRVGGYTF.

This rearrangement joins TRBV2 to TRBJ1-2; 9 bases agree with TRBD1. The length of the CDR3 is 14 residues. Germline V gene lookup returns CDR1 SNHLY and CDR2 FYNNEI. V was clipped by 5 bases and J by 4 bases; unmatched bases: 5. For the CDR3, the DNA is TGTGCCAGCAGTTCCGGGACAGGGTTCTATGGCTACACCTTC. Translating gives CASSSGTGFYGYTF. The full variable domain, its missing parts supplied by reference TRBV2 and TRBJ1-2, is EPEVTQTPSHQVTQMGQEVILRCVPISNHLYFYWYRQILGQKVEFLVSFYNNEISEKSEIFDDQFSVERPDGSNFTLKIRSTKLEDSAMYFCASSSGTGFYGYTFGSGTRLTVV.

In its sample, this clone was seen a few times. The V gene is TRBV9, the J gene TRBJ2-3; D remains unclear. The CDR3 totals 16 residues. From germline, CDR1 is SGDLS and CDR2 YYNGEE. Trimming shortened V by 2 bases and J by 0 bases, and 13 bases separated the two germline ends. The CDR3 DNA follows: TGTGCCAGCAGCGTTAGTCCGGGCCCTAGCACAGATACGCAGTATTTT. Protein sequence: CASSVSPGPSTDTQYF.

The chain uses TRBV30 and TRBJ1-5; the D gene is possibly TRBD1 (5 bases). This CDR3 region has 14 residues. The germline V and J ends were trimmed by 3 bases and 0 bases, with 9 bases remaining between them. CDR1 and CDR2 (germline): GTSNPN, SVGIG (reference sequence). CDR3 nucleotide sequence: TGTGCCTGGAGCCGGGGGGTTAGCAATCAGCCCCAGCATTTT. This encodes CAWSRGVSNQPQHF.

This clone appeared once. The chain carries TRBV6-1 and TRBJ2-7; 11 nucleotides match TRBD2. The CDR3 runs to 16 residues. With 2 bases clipped from V and 3 bases from J, the junction kept 6 bases outside the gene matches. Germline loops: CDR1 MNHNS, CDR2 SASEGT. The CDR3 sequence: CASSERSGRDGYEQYF. CDR3 coding DNA: TGTGCCAGCAGTGAACGTAGCGGGAGGGACGGCTACGAGCAGTACTTC.

In this sample, this clone turned up a few times. The V call is TRBV5-1, the J call TRBJ2-1; possibly TRBD1 or TRBD2 for D (5 bases each). In germline, CDR1 is SGHRS, CDR2 YFSETQ. The V gene lost 3 bases and the J gene lost 9 bases, with 19 bases spanning the gap. CDR3 length: 15 amino acids. CDR3 bases: TGCGCCAGCAGCTACCTGGGACCCGACCGGGGTGAGCAGTTCTTC. Residues: CASSYLGPDRGEQFF.

The chain links TRBV28 to TRBJ2-2; D might be TRBD2 (5 bases). This CDR3 is built from 14 residues. V was clipped by 7 bases and J by 6 bases, with 15 bases between them. CDR1 and CDR2 from the germline V gene are MDHEN and SYDVKM. Here the CDR3 DNA reads TGTGCCAGCACCCCGCGGGTTCCAGCCGGGGAGCTGTTTTTT. As protein: CASTPRVPAGELFF.

This rearrangement joins TRBV18 to TRBJ2-7, with 7 bases that match TRBD1. CDR1 KGHSH and CDR2 LQKENI come from the germline V gene. After removal of 4 bases from V and 3 bases from J, the junction contained 6 bases not matched to a gene. The CDR3 is made up of 14 amino acids. CDR3 region: CASSLGQTIYEQYF. CDR3 coding DNA: TGTGCCAGCTCACTGGGACAGACAATCTACGAGCAGTACTTC.

The J gene is TRBJ2-7, the V gene TRBV19; D possibly corresponds to TRBD2 (7 bases). The CDR3 has 14 amino acids. V was shortened by 5 bases and J by 2 bases, with 13 bases between the two germline ends. Germline V CDR1 and CDR2: LNHDA, SQIVND (reference sequence). The CDR3 protein is CASSLGGGTYEQYF. The CDR3 coding sequence is TGTGCCAGTAGTCTAGGGGGGGGAACCTACGAGCAGTACTTC.

As DNA, the CDR3 is TGTGCCAGCAGTTCCCGACAGGGCCGAGAGACCCAGTACTTC. Translated: CASSSRQGRETQYF. This chain connects TRBV28 to TRBJ2-5; 7 nucleotides line up with TRBD1. V lost 4 bases and J lost 4; bases outside the gene matches: 6. The CDR3 is 14 residues long. From germline, CDR1 is MDHEN and CDR2 SYDVKM.

The genes are TRBV19 and TRBJ2-1; 13 nucleotides line up with TRBD2. Germline V CDR1 and CDR2: LNHDA, SQIVND (reference sequence). The CDR3 is 15 amino acids. With 0 bases clipped from V and 12 bases from J, the junction kept 5 bases outside the gene matches. CDR3 in amino acids: CASSIETSGRAGQFF. The CDR3 DNA reads as TGTGCCAGTAGTATAGAAACTAGCGGGAGGGCAGGGCAGTTCTTC.

The genes are TRBV5-1 and TRBJ2-3, with no clear D. V was cut by 2 bases and J by 0 bases, with 4 bases left in between. The CDR3 has 13 amino acids. The germline V gene has CDR1 SGHRS and CDR2 YFSETQ. CDR3 region: CASSFDSTDTQYF. Written as DNA, the CDR3 is TGCGCCAGCAGCTTCGACAGCACAGATACGCAGTATTTT.

This clone was counted only a few times. The chain uses TRBV5-1 and TRBJ2-7; a possible D gene is TRBD2 (6 bases). The CDR3 is made up of 13 amino acids. V lost 4 bases and J lost 3, with 11 bases in between. Germline assignment: CDR1 SGHRS and CDR2 YFSETQ. The CDR3 protein is CASSVEDYYEQYF. The CDR3 region has the DNA TGCGCCAGCAGCGTGGAGGACTACTACGAGCAGTACTTC.

The chain recombines TRBV11-2 with TRBJ2-1; 9 bases line up with TRBD1. Germline V gene data show CDR1 as SGHAT and CDR2 as FQNNGV. The junction had 3 bases not matched to a gene; V was cut back by 4 bases and J by 8 bases. The CDR3 extends over 13 amino acids. The CDR3, as DNA: TGTGCCAGCAGCTCAGACAGGGGGGATGAGCAGTTCTTC. Amino acid sequence: CASSSDRGDEQFF.

This chain links TRBV5-1 with TRBJ1-5, with unresolved D. This CDR3 is built from 16 residues. V lost 0 bases to trimming and J lost 0 bases, with 10 bases between them. CDR1 SGHRS and CDR2 YFSETQ come from the germline V gene. The CDR3, as DNA: TGCGCCAGCAGCTTGGGAACACGGGATAGCAATCAGCCCCAGCATTTT. Its protein is CASSLGTRDSNQPQHF. The full variable domain, its missing parts supplied by reference TRBV5-1 and TRBJ1-5, is KAGVTQTPRYLIKTRGQQVTLSCSPISGHRSVSWYQQTPGQGLQFLFEYFSETQRNKGNFPGRFSGRQFSNSRSEMNVSTLELGDSALYLCASSLGTRDSNQPQHFGDGTRLSIL.

The rearrangement links TRBV5-1 to TRBJ2-1; 15 bases fit TRBD2. Looked up from germline, CDR1 is SGHRS and CDR2 is YFSETQ. J lost 4 bases, V lost 0 bases, and 5 bases had no gene match. There are 18 residues in the CDR3. Here the CDR3 DNA reads TGCGCCAGCAGCTTGGCCGGGGGACTAGCGGGAGGTTACAATGAGCAGTTCTTC. Its translation is CASSLAGGLAGGYNEQFF.

Of note for this clone: This likely came from a read error, as a far larger clone is one base away. The chain is built from TRBV5-5 and TRBJ1-2, with D uncertain. The CDR3 consists of 13 residues. Germline-derived CDR1 and CDR2 are SGHKS and YYEKEE (reference sequence). The V end was cut by 1 base, the J end by 2 bases, with 6 bases between. The DNA for the CDR3 is TGTGCCAGCAGCTTGACACGGAACTATGGCTACACCTTC. It encodes CASSLTRNYGYTF.

The genes are TRBV28 and TRBJ2-7; 11 bases are a match to TRBD1. From germline, CDR1 is MDHEN and CDR2 SYDVKM. V lost 4 bases to trimming and J lost 7 bases; unmatched junction nucleotides: 15. This CDR3 region has 17 residues. This chain's CDR3 is CASSSPYLDRGQGEQYF. The CDR3 DNA sequence: TGTGCCAGCAGTTCCCCCTACCTGGACAGGGGGCAGGGGGAGCAGTACTTC. Full variable domain (rest looked up from reference TRBV28 and TRBJ2-7): DVKVTQSSRYLVKRTGEKVFLECVQDMDHENMFWYRQDPGLGLRLIYFSYDVKMKEKGDIPEGYSVSREKKERFSLILESASTNQTSMYLCASSSPYLDRGQGEQYFGPGTRLTVT.

J is TRBJ2-5 and V is TRBV4-1; D may be TRBD2 (6 bases). CDR1 MGHRA and CDR2 YSYEKL come from the germline V gene. The V gene lost 8 bases and the J gene lost 5 bases, with 21 bases spanning the gap. There are 15 residues in the CDR3. The CDR3 DNA sequence: TGCGCCAGCGGTTCGGAGGGGAGTAGGGCGGAGACCCAGTACTTC. It encodes CASGSEGSRAETQYF.

The chain recombines TRBV5-1 with TRBJ2-7; TRBD2 is a possible D gene (6 bases). Germline CDR1 is SGHRS and CDR2 is YFSETQ. V was shortened by 0 bases and J by 4 bases, with 11 bases between the two germline ends. This CDR3 comprises 14 residues. The CDR3 bases are TGCGCCAGCAGCTTGGGTTCTAGCGAATACGAGCAGTACTTC. Its translation is CASSLGSSEYEQYF.

This clone was found a few times. V usage is TRBV10-2 and J usage is TRBJ2-1; D gene ambiguous. The CDR3 is made up of 14 amino acids. The V gene's germline CDR1 is WSHSY and CDR2 SAAADI. V was cut by 7 bases and J by 1 base, with 11 bases left in between. In DNA form, the CDR3 reads TGCGCCAGCAAGCCTACCCTGTCCTACAATGAGCAGTTCTTC. Translation gives CASKPTLSYNEQFF.

Turning to this clone: The same CDR3 arises from other DNA sequences in this sample as well. The chain uses TRBV28 and TRBJ2-2, with D unresolved. The CDR3 has 13 residues. The ends were cut back, 3 bases at V and 5 bases at J, with 7 bases in the middle. Germline CDR1 is MDHEN and CDR2 is SYDVKM. The CDR3 coding sequence is TGTGCCAGCAGTTTGTTGGGAACCGGGGAGCTGTTTTTT. Residues: CASSLLGTGELFF.

This clone was counted a few times. This rearrangement joins TRBV19 to TRBJ1-2; 7 nucleotides agree with TRBD1. J was trimmed by 6 bases and V by 4 bases; bases with no gene match: 5. This CDR3 has 13 residues. CDR1 and CDR2 from the germline V gene are LNHDA and SQIVND (reference sequence). CDR3 region: CASSTIDRDGYTF. DNA of the CDR3: TGTGCCAGTAGTACTATCGACAGGGATGGCTACACCTTC.

The V and J genes are TRBV6-1 and TRBJ2-5; D could derive from TRBD1 or TRBD2 (5 bases each). Trimming stripped 8 bases from V and 0 bases from J, with 16 bases between. There are 15 residues in the CDR3. The germline V gene has CDR1 MNHNS and CDR2 SASEGT. The CDR3 protein is CASSHQPGHQETQYF. The CDR3 DNA follows: TGTGCCAGCTCCCACCAGCCGGGACACCAAGAGACCCAGTACTTC.

This clone is a singleton in its sample. The chain links TRBV2 to TRBJ2-5; TRBD1 aligns across 7 bases. CDR1 SNHLY and CDR2 FYNNEI come from the germline V gene. J gave up 2 bases and V 7 bases, and 10 bases lay outside the gene matches. There are 15 residues in the CDR3. The CDR3 region has the DNA TGTGCCAGCAAAGCCCAAGGACAGGTACAAGAGACCCAGTACTTC. Its protein product is CASKAQGQVQETQYF.

This rearrangement joins TRBV6-4 to TRBJ2-3, with 8 bases matching TRBD1. The V and J ends lost 5 bases and 5 bases, in that order; junction bases with no gene match: 9. Germline V gene lookup returns CDR1 MRHNA and CDR2 SNTAGT. This CDR3 is built from 15 residues. The CDR3 nucleotides read TGTGCCAGCAGTCCGGACAGGGTCGTCGGAGATACGCAGTATTTT. It encodes CASSPDRVVGDTQYF.

V and J are TRBV5-1 and TRBJ2-5; 7 positions match TRBD1. From germline, CDR1 is SGHRS and CDR2 YFSETQ. The CDR3 contains 15 residues. J was trimmed by 1 base and V by 3 bases; bases with no gene match: 6. CDR3 sequence reads: CASSWGTVLQETQYF. CDR3 DNA: TGCGCCAGCAGCTGGGGGACAGTACTCCAAGAGACCCAGTACTTC.